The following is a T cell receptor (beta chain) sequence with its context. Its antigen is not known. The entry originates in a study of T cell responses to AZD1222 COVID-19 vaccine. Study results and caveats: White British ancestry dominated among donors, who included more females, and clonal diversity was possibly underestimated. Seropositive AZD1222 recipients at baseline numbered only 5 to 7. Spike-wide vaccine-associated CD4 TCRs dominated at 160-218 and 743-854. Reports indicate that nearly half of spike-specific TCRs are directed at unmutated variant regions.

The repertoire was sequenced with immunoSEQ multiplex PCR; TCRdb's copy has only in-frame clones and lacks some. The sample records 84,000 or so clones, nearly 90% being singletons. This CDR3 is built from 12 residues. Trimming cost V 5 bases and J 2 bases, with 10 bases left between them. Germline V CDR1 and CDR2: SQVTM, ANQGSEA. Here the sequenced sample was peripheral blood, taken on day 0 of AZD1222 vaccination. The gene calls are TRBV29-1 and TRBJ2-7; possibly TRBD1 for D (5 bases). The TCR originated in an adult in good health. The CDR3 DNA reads TGCAGCGTTCGGACACCAGCCTACGAGCAGTACTTC. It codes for CSVRTPAYEQYF.